The next 14 T cell receptor beta chains were all read from a single sample in a study of blood T cell repertoires in COVID-19. Assay: immunoSEQ multiplex PCR; the TCRdb copy retains only in-frame clones and omits some. Of 40,000 or so clones listed, about 70% are singletons. Sequenced: peripheral blood. The receptors here all came from an elderly man with acute or convalescent COVID-19.

This chain joins TRBV27 and TRBJ1-6; D is unresolved. Germline V gene sequence: CDR1 MNHEY, CDR2 SMNVEV (reference sequence). The V and J ends lost 8 bases and 4 bases respectively, with 15 bases between them. There are 15 residues in the CDR3. This CDR3 is CASLIDGGYNSPLHF. The CDR3 bases are TGTGCCAGCCTTATCGACGGAGGTTATAATTCACCCCTCCACTTT.

The genes are TRBV24-1 and TRBJ2-1; 7 bases are a match to TRBD2. The V gene's germline CDR1 is KGHDR and CDR2 SFDVKD. The CDR3 is 14 amino acids. V lost 7 bases, J lost 4 bases, and 6 bases stayed unmatched. The CDR3 region has the DNA TGTGCCACCAGGGGAGCCGGGGGGTACAATGAGCAGTTCTTC. This sequence encodes CATRGAGGYNEQFF.

This chain links TRBV10-3 with TRBJ1-2; D gene ambiguous. The CDR3 loop spans 14 amino acids. Trimming removed 2 bases from V and 4 bases from J, with 11 bases in between. Germline V lookup: CDR1 ENHRY, CDR2 SYGVKD. This CDR3 is CAISEGNFGYGYTF. The CDR3 nucleotides read TGTGCCATCAGTGAGGGCAATTTTGGCTATGGCTACACCTTC.

This clone showed up just a few times. The chain recombines TRBV25-1 with TRBJ2-2; 9 bases fit TRBD2. The junction had 9 bases not matched to a gene; V was cut back by 3 bases and J by 4 bases. This CDR3 is 17 amino acids long. CDR1 and CDR2 (germline): MGHDK, SYGVNS. In DNA form, the CDR3 reads TGTGCCAGCAGTGAGAACGTGTTAGCGGGAGTCACCGGGGAGCTGTTTTTT. It translates to CASSENVLAGVTGELFF.

The V gene is TRBV7-2, the J gene TRBJ2-1; weak D call: TRBD2 (7 bases). This CDR3 region has 18 residues. V lost 0 bases and J lost 7, with 22 bases in between. The germline gives CDR1 SGHTA, CDR2 FQGNSA. The CDR3 here is CASSLASPRGGSGNEQFF. The CDR3 bases are TGTGCCAGCAGCTTAGCGTCCCCCAGGGGCGGGAGCGGGAATGAGCAGTTCTTC.

The sample holds a few counts of this clone. The sample holds other DNA sequences that translate to the same CDR3. The chain employs TRBV7-6 and TRBJ2-5; 14 bases line up with TRBD2. The germline V gene encodes CDR1 SGHVS and CDR2 FNYEAQ. After removal of 5 bases from V and 2 bases from J, the junction contained 7 bases not matched to a gene. The CDR3 is 17 residues long. The CDR3 spells CASSPRLAGGLQETQYF. DNA of the CDR3: TGTGCCAGCAGCCCCCGACTAGCGGGAGGGCTACAAGAGACCCAGTACTTC.

This clone appeared a few times. In nucleotides, the CDR3 is TGTGCCAGCATCCCCGGGGGGTTGAACACAGATACGCAGTATTTT. Translated: CASIPGGLNTDTQYF. The V gene is TRBV28, the J gene TRBJ2-3; 7 nucleotides line up with TRBD2. Germline V CDR1 and CDR2: MDHEN, SYDVKM. With V trimmed by 7 bases and J by 2 bases, 9 bases remained unmatched. The CDR3 extends over 15 amino acids.

This chain uses TRBV24-1 with TRBJ2-2, with D perhaps matching TRBD1 (7 bases). Germline V CDR1 and CDR2: KGHDR, SFDVKD. With 5 bases removed from V and 7 bases from J, the gap between germline ends came to 19 bases. This CDR3 is 16 amino acids long. In DNA form, the CDR3 reads TGTGCCACCAGTGCCCAGGGGGGTAACGACCGCGGGGAGCTGTTTTTT. Translated: CATSAQGGNDRGELFF.

The chain combines TRBV7-9 with TRBJ2-1; 10 bases map to TRBD2. With V trimmed by 1 base and J by 4 bases, 1 base remained unmatched. This CDR3 is 15 amino acids long. Germline V gene lookup returns CDR1 SEHNR and CDR2 FQNEAQ (reference sequence). DNA for the CDR3: TGTGCCAGCAGCTTAGGGACTAGCGGATACAATGAGCAGTTCTTC. Its protein product is CASSLGTSGYNEQFF.

The rearrangement uses TRBV7-6 and TRBJ2-1; 9 bases line up with TRBD1. The CDR3 is 15 residues long. Germline CDR1 and CDR2: SGHVS and FNYEAQ. Trimming removed 4 bases from V and 6 bases from J; junction bases left unmatched: 7. In DNA, the CDR3 is TGTGCCAGCAGCTACCCGGGACAGGGTCCCAATGAGCAGTTCTTC. The encoded protein is CASSYPGQGPNEQFF.

Only one count was recorded for this clone. This CDR3 is also generated by other DNA sequences in the sample. The CDR3 protein is CASSLAPGTGNQPQHF. Written as DNA, the CDR3 is TGTGCCAGCAGCTTAGCCCCTGGGACAGGGAATCAGCCCCAGCATTTT. V usage is TRBV7-2 and J usage is TRBJ1-5; 9 bases agree with TRBD1. V lost 0 bases, J lost 4 bases, and 4 bases stayed unmatched. Germline-derived CDR1 and CDR2 are SGHTA and FQGNSA. There are 16 residues in the CDR3. The entire variable domain, with the rest obtained from reference TRBV7-2 and TRBJ1-5, is as follows: GAGVSQSPSNKVTEKGKDVELRCDPISGHTALYWYRQSLGQGLEFLIYFQGNSAPDKSGLPSDRFSAERTGGSVSTLTIQRTQQEDSAVYLCASSLAPGTGNQPQHFGDGTRLSIL.

With respect to this clone: The same CDR3 can be traced to other DNA sequences in this sample. The chain employs TRBV29-1 and TRBJ1-1; D unclear. This CDR3 comprises 14 residues. The germline V gene encodes CDR1 SQVTM and CDR2 ANQGSEA. Trimming removed 0 bases at V and 1 base at J, with 9 bases between. CDR3 in DNA: TGCAGCGTTGAAGATCGAGGGTGGAACACTGAAGCTTTCTTT. It translates to CSVEDRGWNTEAFF.

The chain employs TRBV24-1 and TRBJ1-2; 7 bases agree with TRBD1. The germline V gene encodes CDR1 KGHDR and CDR2 SFDVKD. J gave up 7 bases and V 3 bases, and 7 bases lay outside the gene matches. The CDR3 is 14 amino acids. CDR3 residues: CATSDAGTAFGYTF. The CDR3 DNA follows: TGTGCCACCAGTGATGCCGGGACAGCTTTTGGCTACACCTTC.

CDR3 coding DNA: TGTGCCAGCAGATCCCGGGACAGGGGGAATAATTCACCCCTCCACTTT. This gives the protein CASRSRDRGNNSPLHF. The chain has TRBV3-1 (or the pseudogene TRBV3-2) and TRBJ1-6; TRBD1 matches 11 bases. J gave up 5 bases and V 6 bases, and 6 bases lay outside the gene matches. Per germline, CDR1 LGHDT and CDR2 YNNKEL (reference sequence). This CDR3 is built from 16 residues.